A single sample gave rise to the 25 T cell receptor beta chains below, sequenced in a study of shared clonotypes between healthy human individuals. Assay used: immunoSEQ multiplex PCR; TCRdb lists only in-frame clones, some missing. The repertoire includes roughly 2,300,000 clones, roughly 92% of them detected once, and about 0.36% sits in the top ten. The sample taken for sequencing was naive CD4+ T cells from PBMCs. The subset denotes: CD45RA+ positively selected. The receptors were sampled from a man younger than 35 in good health. Some clones in this sample may be carry-over from other donors' samples.

This clone was seen a single time. V and J are TRBV7-2 and TRBJ1-2, with D possibly being TRBD1 (6 bases). Per the germline V gene, CDR1 is SGHTA and CDR2 is FQGNSA. V was pared by 5 bases and J by 6 bases, with 19 bases between. The CDR3 loop spans 15 amino acids. CDR3 sequence (DNA): TGTGCCAGCAGCCCCCGACCCACAGGGATAGATGGCTACACCTTC. Translating it yields CASSPRPTGIDGYTF.

As concerns this clone: Other nucleotide sequences in the sample specify the same CDR3. The chain has TRBV11-2 and TRBJ1-1; D is possibly TRBD1 (5 bases). CDR1 and CDR2 (germline): SGHAT, FQNNGV. The CDR3 is 14 amino acids. Trimming took off 0 bases at V and 5 bases at J, with 10 bases between the two ends. CDR3 in DNA: TGTGCCAGCAGCTTAGAGGGGGTAGGAACTGAAGCTTTCTTT. Protein product: CASSLEGVGTEAFF.

The chain employs TRBV2 and TRBJ2-3; weak D call: TRBD2 (6 bases). Trimming cost V 10 bases and J 1 base, with 18 bases left between them. The CDR3 consists of 15 residues. The germline CDR1 and CDR2 sequences are SNHLY and FYNNEI. The CDR3 DNA reads TGTGCCACCACTCCCGGGCGGGGCGGCACAGATACGCAGTATTTT. It codes for CATTPGRGGTDTQYF.

This clone was observed a few times. V and J are TRBV7-2 and TRBJ2-1, with 8 positions matching TRBD2. The length of the CDR3 is 16 residues. Looked up from germline, CDR1 is SGHTA and CDR2 is FQGNSA. With V trimmed by 5 bases and J by 0 bases, 6 bases remained unmatched. The CDR3, as DNA: TGTGCCAGCAGCCCCTCCGGGACTAGCTCCTACAATGAGCAGTTCTTC. Residues: CASSPSGTSSYNEQFF.

As for this clone: Other DNA variants within this sample encode the same CDR3. The gene calls are TRBV6-5 and TRBJ1-5; D not resolved. Trimming removed 0 bases at V and 6 bases at J, with 6 bases between. The V gene's germline CDR1 is MNHEY and CDR2 SVGAGI. The CDR3 is 13 residues long. The CDR3 coding sequence is TGTGCCAGCAGTTACTCCCCTCGTCAGCCCCAGCATTTT. The encoded protein is CASSYSPRQPQHF.

The V call is TRBV15, the J call TRBJ2-1; the match to TRBD2 covers 12 bases. The germline gives CDR1 LNHNV, CDR2 YYDKDF (reference sequence). This CDR3 spans 20 amino acids. With V trimmed by 0 bases and J by 1 base, 10 bases remained unmatched. CDR3 protein: CATSRESLAGGPRSYNEQFF. The CDR3 bases are TGTGCCACCAGCAGAGAGTCCCTAGCGGGAGGGCCTAGGTCCTACAATGAGCAGTTCTTC.

The rearrangement joins TRBV5-6 to TRBJ2-7; 7 bases agree with TRBD2. The CDR3 runs to 15 residues. V gave up 0 bases and J gave up 1 base; unmatched junction bases: 4. Germline-derived CDR1 and CDR2 are SGHDT and YYEEEE. The CDR3 is CASSLGGRRSYEQYF. CDR3 nucleotides: TGTGCCAGCAGCTTGGGCGGGAGAAGGTCCTACGAGCAGTACTTC.

This clone was seen only once. CDR3 nucleotides: TGTGCCAGCAGCTTACGAGTAGGCGGGAGCGAAGAGACCCAGTACTTC. As protein: CASSLRVGGSEETQYF. This chain joins TRBV7-8 and TRBJ2-5, with 7 bases matching TRBD2. This CDR3 has 16 amino acids. Germline trimming cut 2 bases from V and 3 bases from J; bases unmatched to any gene: 9. Germline CDR1 reads SGHVS; CDR2 reads FQNEAQ.

With respect to this clone: This sample also contains other DNA sequences that code for the same CDR3. In DNA form, the CDR3 reads TGTGCCAGCAGTGAGCAGGGCTGGGAGACCCAGTACTTC. This gives the protein CASSEQGWETQYF. The rearrangement uses TRBV2 and TRBJ2-5; weak D call: TRBD1 (5 bases). From germline, CDR1 is SNHLY and CDR2 FYNNEI. Trimming shortened V by 3 bases and J by 5 bases, and 10 bases separated the two germline ends. The CDR3 length is 13 residues.

The rearrangement uses TRBV5-1 and TRBJ1-1; D may be TRBD1 (5 bases). V dropped 1 base and J dropped 3 bases, with 16 bases sitting between them. Germline assignment: CDR1 SGHRS and CDR2 YFSETQ. CDR3 length equals 16 residues. The CDR3 protein is CASSLKAMVRDTEAFF. CDR3 in DNA: TGCGCCAGCAGCTTGAAGGCGATGGTCAGGGACACTGAAGCTTTCTTT.

The gene calls are TRBV29-1 and TRBJ1-1; TRBD1 agrees at 7 bases. The CDR3 loop spans 15 amino acids. Trimming removed 4 bases from V and 6 bases from J; junction bases left unmatched: 14. Germline loops: CDR1 SQVTM, CDR2 ANQGSEA. DNA for the CDR3: TGCAGCGTTGTACGGATCAGGGGGGAGGGGGCTGAAGCTTTCTTT. Its translation: CSVVRIRGEGAEAFF.

The rearrangement links TRBV6-1 to TRBJ1-1; no reliable D call. The germline CDR1 and CDR2 sequences are MNHNS and SASEGT. Trimming pared 5 bases from V and 5 bases from J, leaving 6 bases between. This CDR3 contains 11 residues. CDR3: CASSTRTEAFF. Written as DNA, the CDR3 is TGTGCCAGCAGTACCCGGACTGAAGCTTTCTTT.

The rearrangement links TRBV29-1 to TRBJ2-1; D is ambiguous. This CDR3 contains 12 residues. V lost 2 bases and J lost 8, with 10 bases in between. Per germline, CDR1 SQVTM and CDR2 ANQGSEA. CDR3 protein: CSVEPTSDEQFF. The CDR3, as DNA: TGCAGCGTTGAACCGACCAGCGATGAGCAGTTCTTC.

The chain recombines TRBV7-3 with TRBJ2-2; D ambiguous. Between the trimmed V and J ends, which lost 1 base and 10 bases, there was a span of 7 bases. Germline CDR1 reads SGHTA; CDR2 reads FQGTGA. This CDR3 is built from 12 residues. The DNA for the CDR3 is TGTGCCAGCAGCTTAAGTGGCAAGGAGCTGTTTTTT. Protein: CASSLSGKELFF.

This rearrangement joins TRBV2 to TRBJ1-5; D possibly corresponds to TRBD1 (5 bases). Germline CDR1 is SNHLY and CDR2 is FYNNEI. This CDR3 comprises 15 residues. Trimming cost V 1 base and J 2 bases, with 9 bases left between them. The CDR3 DNA follows: TGTGCCAGCAGTGAAGGGGGGGTTGGCAATCAGCCCCAGCATTTT. This translates into CASSEGGVGNQPQHF.

The chain carries TRBV4-1 and TRBJ2-5; D perhaps matches TRBD2 (6 bases). Germline V gene lookup returns CDR1 MGHRA and CDR2 YSYEKL. The CDR3 sequence is 16 residues long. Trimming took 1 base from V and 1 from J, leaving 13 bases between them. CDR3 region: CASSQGRVHGQETQYF. CDR3 sequence (DNA): TGCGCCAGCAGCCAAGGGAGGGTGCACGGCCAAGAGACCCAGTACTTC.

The chain joins TRBV5-5 to TRBJ1-2; D perhaps matches TRBD1 (5 bases). Germline-derived CDR1 and CDR2 are SGHKS and YYEKEE (reference sequence). There are 16 residues in the CDR3. The V gene lost 4 bases and the J gene lost 6 bases, with 22 bases spanning the gap. CDR3 in amino acids: CASSLGWGDRVDGYTF. For the CDR3, the DNA is TGTGCCAGCAGCCTTGGGTGGGGCGACAGAGTCGATGGCTACACCTTC. The entire variable domain, with the rest obtained from reference TRBV5-5 and TRBJ1-2, is as follows: DAGVTQSPTHLIKTRGQQVTLRCSPISGHKSVSWYQQVLGQGPQFIFQYYEKEERGRGNFPDRFSARQFPNYSSELNVNALLLGDSALYLCASSLGWGDRVDGYTFGSGTRLTVV.

About this clone itself: In the same sample, other DNA sequences code for this CDR3. The rearrangement uses TRBV5-1 and TRBJ2-2; D possibly corresponds to TRBD2 (6 bases). The V end was cut by 2 bases, the J end by 1 base, with 9 bases between. The CDR3 loop spans 15 amino acids. Per germline, CDR1 SGHRS and CDR2 YFSETQ. CDR3 DNA sequence: TGCGCCAGCAGCTTTAGCGGAATGAACACCGGGGAGCTGTTTTTT. It codes for CASSFSGMNTGELFF.

The gene calls are TRBV5-1 and TRBJ2-5; TRBD1 aligns across 7 bases. After removal of 0 bases from V and 5 bases from J, the junction contained 7 bases not matched to a gene. The CDR3 length is 15 residues. CDR1 and CDR2 (germline): SGHRS, YFSETQ. The CDR3 spells CASSLEDRRWETQYF. The CDR3 DNA is TGCGCCAGCAGCTTGGAGGACAGGCGGTGGGAGACCCAGTACTTC.

J is TRBJ2-1 and V is TRBV13; D possibly corresponds to TRBD2 (5 bases). V dropped 5 bases and J dropped 10 bases, with 15 bases sitting between them. Germline V CDR1 and CDR2: PRHDT, FYEKMQ (reference sequence). CDR3 length equals 13 residues. CDR3 DNA: TGTGCCAGCAGCCCGGACTTCGCTGGGGAGCAGTTCTTC. This gives the protein CASSPDFAGEQFF.

This chain links TRBV7-2 with TRBJ2-1; TRBD2 matches at 9 bases. CDR3 size: 16 residues. Trimming at V came to 2 bases and at J to 3 bases, leaving 5 bases not matched to a gene. CDR1 and CDR2 from the germline V gene are SGHTA and FQGNSA. The CDR3 protein is CASSLHSSGNYNEQFF. The DNA of the CDR3 is TGTGCCAGCAGCTTACACTCTAGCGGGAACTACAATGAGCAGTTCTTC.

This clone was seen a handful of times. The chain is built from TRBV4-1 and TRBJ2-7, with 7 bases identical to TRBD2. CDR1 is MGHRA, CDR2 YSYEKL, per germline. The junction had 13 bases not matched to a gene; V was cut back by 5 bases and J by 12 bases. The CDR3 contains 13 residues. This CDR3 reads CASSTAEGLERYF. The CDR3 coding sequence is TGCGCCAGCAGCACGGCGGAAGGACTAGAAAGGTACTTC.

This rearrangement joins TRBV27 to TRBJ2-1; a possible D gene is TRBD2 (5 bases). Deletions cut 5 bases from V and 3 bases from J, with 11 bases between. Germline CDR1 and CDR2: MNHEY and SMNVEV (reference sequence). The length of the CDR3 is 14 residues. The DNA of the CDR3 is TGTGCCAGCAGTCCCCCGGGGAACTACAATGAGCAGTTCTTC. The encoded protein is CASSPPGNYNEQFF.

The chain carries TRBV11-3 and TRBJ2-1, with 7 bases identical to TRBD1. This CDR3 comprises 15 residues. CDR1 SGHNT and CDR2 YENEEA come from the germline V gene. J lost 3 bases, V lost 4 bases, and 6 bases had no gene match. CDR3 sequence (DNA): TGTGCCAGCAGCTACACCGGGACAGACTACAATGAGCAGTTCTTC. This sequence encodes CASSYTGTDYNEQFF.

This clone has more than one count but fewer than ten. This chain joins TRBV30 and TRBJ1-5; no clear D. The CDR3 length is 14 residues. The germline V and J ends were trimmed by 2 bases and 7 bases, with 15 bases remaining between them. Germline V CDR1 and CDR2: GTSNPN, SVGIG (reference sequence). The DNA of the CDR3 is TGTGCCTGGAGTCCGGTGTTAGATAAACAGCCCCAGCATTTT. This sequence encodes CAWSPVLDKQPQHF.